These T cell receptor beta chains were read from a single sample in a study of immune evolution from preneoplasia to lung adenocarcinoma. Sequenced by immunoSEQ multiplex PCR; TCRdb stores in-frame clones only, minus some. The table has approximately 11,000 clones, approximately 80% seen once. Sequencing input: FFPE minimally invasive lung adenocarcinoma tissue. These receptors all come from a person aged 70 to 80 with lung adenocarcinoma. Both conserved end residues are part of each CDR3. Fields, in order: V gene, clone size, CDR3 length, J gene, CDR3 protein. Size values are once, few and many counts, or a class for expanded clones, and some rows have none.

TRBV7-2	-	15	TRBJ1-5	CASSLALGVNQPQHF
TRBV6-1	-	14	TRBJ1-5	CASKTDYSNQPQHF
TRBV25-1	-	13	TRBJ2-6	CASMLSGANVLTF
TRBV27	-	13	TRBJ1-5	CASSQGSRQPQHF
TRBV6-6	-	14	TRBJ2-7	CASRTTGFAYEQYF
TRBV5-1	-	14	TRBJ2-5	CASSLGNYQETQYF
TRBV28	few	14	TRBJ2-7	CASSLLGAAYEQYF
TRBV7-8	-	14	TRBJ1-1	CASGRQAVNTEAFF
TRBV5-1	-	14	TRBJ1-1	CASSPGRWNTEAFF
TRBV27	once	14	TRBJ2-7	CASSGGLATNEQYF
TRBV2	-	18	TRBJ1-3	CASDGTLFVLDSGNTIYF
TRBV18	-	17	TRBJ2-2	CASSPSTGMWETGELFF
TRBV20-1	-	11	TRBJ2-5	CSALDVQTQYF
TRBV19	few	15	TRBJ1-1	CASRNTLRGRTEAFF
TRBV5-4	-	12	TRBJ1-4	CASSRANEKLFF
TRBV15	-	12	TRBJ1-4	CATSWGGEKLFF
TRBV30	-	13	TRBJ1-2	CAWSVPGVHGYTF
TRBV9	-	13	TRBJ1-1	CASSGHSNTEAFF
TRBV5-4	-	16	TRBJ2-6	CASSLGGTSGANVLTF
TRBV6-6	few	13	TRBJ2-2	CASSPQGAGELFF
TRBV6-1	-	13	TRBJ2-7	CASSPDRVYEQYF
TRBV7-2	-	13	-	CASRAGSRNEQYF
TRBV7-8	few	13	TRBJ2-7	CASSFGQTYEQYF
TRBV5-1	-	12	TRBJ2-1	CASSLGLNEQFF
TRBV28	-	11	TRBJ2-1	CASSPAGEQFF
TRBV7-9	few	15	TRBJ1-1	CASSSRQGAGTEAFF
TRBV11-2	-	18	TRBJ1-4	CASSLRGQGRATNEKLFF
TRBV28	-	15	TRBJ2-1	CASSPLGQEYNEQFF
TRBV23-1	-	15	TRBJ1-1	CASSHSGTQNTEAFF
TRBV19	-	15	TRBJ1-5	CASSIGTGGSQPQHF
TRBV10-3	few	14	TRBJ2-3	CAIARTSGQDTQYF
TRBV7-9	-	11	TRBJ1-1	CASSPGPRAFF
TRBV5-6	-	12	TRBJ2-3	CASSIMGDTQYF
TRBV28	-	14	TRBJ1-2	CASSLMFGYYGYTF
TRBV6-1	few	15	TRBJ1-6	CASNGGLEYNSPLHF
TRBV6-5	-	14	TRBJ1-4	CASSSDRANEKLFF
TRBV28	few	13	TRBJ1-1	CASSQNMNTEAFF
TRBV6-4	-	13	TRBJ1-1	CASRRTENTEAFF
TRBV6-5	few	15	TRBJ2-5	CASSLLAEGGETQYF
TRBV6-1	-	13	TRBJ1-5	CASSQGVRQPQHF
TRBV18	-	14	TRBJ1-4	CASSLGRAGEKLFF
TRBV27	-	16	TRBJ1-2	CASSLGGQGANYGYTF
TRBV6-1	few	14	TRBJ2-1	CASSETIPRQGQFF
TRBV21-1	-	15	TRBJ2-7	CASSRGGTRKYEQYF
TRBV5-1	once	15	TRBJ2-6	CASSPGQTGANVLTF
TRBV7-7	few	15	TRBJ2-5	CASSLGAGGAETQYF